The clone carrying this TCR beta chain occurred once. These data belong to a study of blood T cell repertoires in COVID-19. Study details: Acute and convalescent COVID-19 specimens originated in the United States, Italy and Spain. Nucleic acid was either cDNA or gDNA, and it came from T cells, B-cell-depleted T cells, or PBMCs.

Per the study methods: From reference gene primer amplification, estimates of nucleated cell counts were derived. Using immunoSEQ multiplex PCR, the repertoire was profiled, and TCRdb retains in-frame clones only, with some absent. That table furnishes V, J and clone size, whereas the DNA furnished D and trimming. The sample carries about 52,000 clones, approximately 80% recorded once. The CDR3 has 15 amino acids. Germline V CDR1 and CDR2: SGHVS, FQNEAQ. Trimming removed 1 base at V and 2 bases at J, with 9 bases between. The source of this sequence is an older man with active COVID-19. The sequencing sample was made of peripheral blood. This chain connects TRBV7-8 to TRBJ1-5; D possibly corresponds to TRBD1 (5 bases). DNA for the CDR3: TGTGCCAGCAGCTTAGTGGCAGGGCGCAATCAGCCCCAGCATTTT. It codes for CASSLVAGRNQPQHF.